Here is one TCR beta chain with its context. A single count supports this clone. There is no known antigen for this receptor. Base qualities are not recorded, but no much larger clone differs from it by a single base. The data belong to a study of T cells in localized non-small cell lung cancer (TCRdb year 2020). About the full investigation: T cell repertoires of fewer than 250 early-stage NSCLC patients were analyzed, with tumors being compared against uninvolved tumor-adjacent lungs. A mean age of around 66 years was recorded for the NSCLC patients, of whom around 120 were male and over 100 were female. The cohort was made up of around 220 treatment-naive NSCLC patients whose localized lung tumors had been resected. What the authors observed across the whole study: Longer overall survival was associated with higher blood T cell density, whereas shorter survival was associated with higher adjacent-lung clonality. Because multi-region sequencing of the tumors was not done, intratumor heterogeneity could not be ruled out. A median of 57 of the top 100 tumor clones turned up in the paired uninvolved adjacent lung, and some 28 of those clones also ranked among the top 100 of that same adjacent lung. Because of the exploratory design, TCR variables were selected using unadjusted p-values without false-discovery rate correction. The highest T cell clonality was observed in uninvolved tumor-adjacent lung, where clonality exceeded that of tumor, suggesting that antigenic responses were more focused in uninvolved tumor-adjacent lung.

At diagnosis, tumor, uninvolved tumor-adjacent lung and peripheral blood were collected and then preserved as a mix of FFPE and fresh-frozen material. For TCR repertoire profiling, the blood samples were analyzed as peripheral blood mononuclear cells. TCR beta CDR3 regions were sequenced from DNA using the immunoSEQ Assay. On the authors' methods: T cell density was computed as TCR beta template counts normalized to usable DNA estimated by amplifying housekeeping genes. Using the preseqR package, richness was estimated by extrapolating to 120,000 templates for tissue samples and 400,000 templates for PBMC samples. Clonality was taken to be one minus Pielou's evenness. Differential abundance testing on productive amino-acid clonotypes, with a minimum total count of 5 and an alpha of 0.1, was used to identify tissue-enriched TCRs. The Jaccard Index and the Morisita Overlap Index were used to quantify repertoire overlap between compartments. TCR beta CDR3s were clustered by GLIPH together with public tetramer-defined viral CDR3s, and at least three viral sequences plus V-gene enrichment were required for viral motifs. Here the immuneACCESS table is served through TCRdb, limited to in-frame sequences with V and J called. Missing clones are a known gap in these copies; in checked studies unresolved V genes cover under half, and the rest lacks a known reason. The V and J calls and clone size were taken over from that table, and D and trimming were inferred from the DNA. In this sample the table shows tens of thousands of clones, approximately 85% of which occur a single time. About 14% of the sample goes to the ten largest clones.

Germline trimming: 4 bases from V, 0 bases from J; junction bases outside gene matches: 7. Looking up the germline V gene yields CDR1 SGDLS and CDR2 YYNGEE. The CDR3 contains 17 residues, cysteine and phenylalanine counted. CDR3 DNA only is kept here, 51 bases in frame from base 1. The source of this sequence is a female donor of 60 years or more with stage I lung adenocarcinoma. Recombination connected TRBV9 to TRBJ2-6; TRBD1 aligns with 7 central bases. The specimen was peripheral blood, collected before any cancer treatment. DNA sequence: TGTGCCAGCAGCCAGGGACAGTCGAGCTCTGGGGCCAACGTCCTGACTTTC. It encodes CASSQGQSSSGANVLTF.